This T cell receptor beta chain was recorded in a study of CXCR3-negative and CXCR3-positive naive CD8 T cells (dated by TCRdb to the late 2010s). Study-level background: In total, about 135 million TRB reads were obtained, corresponding to roughly 1.5 +/- 0.3 million reads per library. Diversity and physicochemical repertoire analyses covered roughly ten donors pooled from two independent experiments. Naive subsets from about 5 donors and memory cells from 3 donors were included in the TRBV-TRBJ cluster analysis.

The instrument given in TCRdb is NextSeq 550. The Human TCR Profiling Kit (MiLaboratory) was used to make UMI-labeled 5' RACE TRB cDNA libraries. cDNA synthesis used the entire amount of extracted RNA, and PCR amplification then used the entire amount of cDNA produced. The libraries were made side by side, with each library going through the same number of PCR cycles. On the study's bioinformatics: About 50,000 +/- 10,000 unique UMI-labeled TRB cDNA molecules per library were extracted with MIGEC and MiXCR, with at least two reads per UMI required. An average of roughly 40,000 +/- 10,000 functional in-frame TRB CDR3 nucleotide clonotypes without stop codons was found per library. Diversity metrics, including normalized Shannon-Wiener and Chao1, were computed in VDJtools after downsampling to 5000 UMI-labeled TRB molecules per sample. VDJtools was used to calculate clonotype-size-weighted physicochemical properties of the central five CDR3 residues, namely interaction energy, strength, volume and Kidera factor 4. TCRdb reprocessed the reads and assigns one entry to each CDR3 protein sequence, leaving out DNA. TCRdb, not the authors, supplied the V and J calls. The table kept for this sample lists under 150,000 distinct CDR3 sequences. Together, the top ten hold around 0.3% of the sample.

The germline V gene provides CDR1 SGHVS and CDR2 FQNEAQ. The CDR3 spans 14 residues, from the cysteine through the phenylalanine. DNA is not on record. Each CD8+ T cell subset was flow-sorted in triplicate, with over 250,000 cells per subset placed directly into RLT lysis buffer. Naive CD8+ T cells were defined stringently as CD45RO-CCR7+CD27+CD95- to exclude memory contaminants. Using standard density gradient centrifugation, peripheral blood mononuclear cells were isolated from buffy coats. Naive CXCR3-negative and CXCR3-positive CD8+ T cells were flow-sorted on a FACSAria III. Total RNA was extracted from sorted cells with an RNeasy Mini Kit. What the work shows at the level of the full study, not this receptor alone: Repertoire diversity was comparably high in both naive subsets but much lower in memory CD8+ T cells. Because CXCR3 expression was partially decreased after cryopreservation, freshly isolated PBMCs were used for most assays. Because surface CD5, which has been linked to self-reactivity in mice, was comparable between naive subsets, TCR interaction strength was also inferred from TRB CDR3 physicochemical properties. Within the same donor, TRBV-TRBJ usage looked similar between naive CXCR3-negative and CXCR3-positive cells, but memory cells had distinct patterns. TRB CDR3s from CXCR3-positive naive cells showed higher hydrophobicity (lower Kidera factor 4), lower energy, and higher strength and volume indices than CXCR3-negative naive cells.

Notes on this clonotype: Its antigen is currently not known.

The clonotype comes from a human donor in good health. Some clones in this sample may be carry-over from other donors' samples. Specimen: naive CXCR3+ CD8+ T cells from blood. The meaning of the sample's cell subset or site label: CD45RO-CCR7+CD27+CD95- naive CD8+ T cells expressing CXCR3 (TNR3+). The chain is made from TRBV7-8 and TRBJ2-7; TCRdb picks TRBD2, but there is no DNA to check that call. The CDR3 in this case is CASSWGAEPYEQYF.